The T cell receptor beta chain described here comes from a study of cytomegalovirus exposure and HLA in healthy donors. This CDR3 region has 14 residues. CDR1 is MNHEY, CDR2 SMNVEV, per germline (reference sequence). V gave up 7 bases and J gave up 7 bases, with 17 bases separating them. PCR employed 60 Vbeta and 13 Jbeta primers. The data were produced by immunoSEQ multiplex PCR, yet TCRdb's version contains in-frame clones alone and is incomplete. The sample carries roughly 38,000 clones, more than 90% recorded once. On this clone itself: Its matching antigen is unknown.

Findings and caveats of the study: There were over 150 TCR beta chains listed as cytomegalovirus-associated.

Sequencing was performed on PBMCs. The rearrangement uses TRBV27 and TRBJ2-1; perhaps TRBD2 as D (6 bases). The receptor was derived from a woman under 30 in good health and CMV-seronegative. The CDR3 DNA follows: TGTGCCAGCATGGTGGAGGGAACAAGGAATGAGCAGTTCTTC. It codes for CASMVEGTRNEQFF.